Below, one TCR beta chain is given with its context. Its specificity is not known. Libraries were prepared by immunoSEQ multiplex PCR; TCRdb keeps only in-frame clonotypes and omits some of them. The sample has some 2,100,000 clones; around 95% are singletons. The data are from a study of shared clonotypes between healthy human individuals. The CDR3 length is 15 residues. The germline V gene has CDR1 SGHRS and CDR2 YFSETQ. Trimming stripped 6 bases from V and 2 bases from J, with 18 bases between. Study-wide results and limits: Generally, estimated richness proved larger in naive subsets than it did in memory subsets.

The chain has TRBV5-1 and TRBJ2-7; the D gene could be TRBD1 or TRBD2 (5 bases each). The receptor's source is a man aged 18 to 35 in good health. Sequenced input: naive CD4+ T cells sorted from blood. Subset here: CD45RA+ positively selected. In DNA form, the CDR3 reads TGCGCCAGCAAATGGGTCGGCGTGGGGGCCTACGAGCAGTACTTC. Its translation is CASKWVGVGAYEQYF. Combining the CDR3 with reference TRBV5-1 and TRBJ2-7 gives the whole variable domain KAGVTQTPRYLIKTRGQQVTLSCSPISGHRSVSWYQQTPGQGLQFLFEYFSETQRNKGNFPGRFSGRQFSNSRSEMNVSTLELGDSALYLCASKWVGVGAYEQYFGPGTRLTVT.